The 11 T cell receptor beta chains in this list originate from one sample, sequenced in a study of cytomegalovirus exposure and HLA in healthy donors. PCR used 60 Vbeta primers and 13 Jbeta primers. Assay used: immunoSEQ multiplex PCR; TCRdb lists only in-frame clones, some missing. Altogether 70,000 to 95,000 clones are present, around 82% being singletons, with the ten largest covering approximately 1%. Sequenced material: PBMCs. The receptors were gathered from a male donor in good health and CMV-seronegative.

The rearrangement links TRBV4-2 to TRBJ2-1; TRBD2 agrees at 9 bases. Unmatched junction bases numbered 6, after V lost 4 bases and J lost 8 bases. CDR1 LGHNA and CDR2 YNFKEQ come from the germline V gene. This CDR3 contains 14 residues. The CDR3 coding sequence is TGTGCCAGCAGCCTAGCGGGAGCCCACGATGAGCAGTTCTTC. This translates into CASSLAGAHDEQFF.

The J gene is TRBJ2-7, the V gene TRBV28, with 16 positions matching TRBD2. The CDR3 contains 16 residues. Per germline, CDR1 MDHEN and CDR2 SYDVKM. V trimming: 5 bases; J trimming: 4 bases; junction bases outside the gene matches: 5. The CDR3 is CASSTQGLAGGYEQYF. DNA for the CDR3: TGTGCCAGCAGTACCCAGGGACTAGCGGGAGGGTACGAGCAGTACTTC.

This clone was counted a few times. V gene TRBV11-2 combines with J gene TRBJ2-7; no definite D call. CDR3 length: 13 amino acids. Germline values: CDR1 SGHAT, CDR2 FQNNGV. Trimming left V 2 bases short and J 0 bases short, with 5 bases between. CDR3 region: CASSLQDSYEQYF. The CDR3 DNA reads TGTGCCAGCAGCTTACAGGACTCCTACGAGCAGTACTTC.

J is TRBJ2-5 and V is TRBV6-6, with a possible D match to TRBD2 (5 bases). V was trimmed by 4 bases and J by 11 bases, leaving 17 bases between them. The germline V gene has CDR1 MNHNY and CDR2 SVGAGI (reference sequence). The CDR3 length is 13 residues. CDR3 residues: CASSLDYASGQYF. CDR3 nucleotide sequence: TGTGCCAGCAGTTTAGACTACGCCTCCGGGCAGTACTTC.

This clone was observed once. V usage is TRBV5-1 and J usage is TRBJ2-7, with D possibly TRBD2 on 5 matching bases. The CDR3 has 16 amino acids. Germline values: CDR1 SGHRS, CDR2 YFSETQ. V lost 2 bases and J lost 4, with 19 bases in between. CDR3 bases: TGCGCCAGCAGCTTAAAAGCGGAGTTGGGGAAATACGAGCAGTACTTC. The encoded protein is CASSLKAELGKYEQYF.

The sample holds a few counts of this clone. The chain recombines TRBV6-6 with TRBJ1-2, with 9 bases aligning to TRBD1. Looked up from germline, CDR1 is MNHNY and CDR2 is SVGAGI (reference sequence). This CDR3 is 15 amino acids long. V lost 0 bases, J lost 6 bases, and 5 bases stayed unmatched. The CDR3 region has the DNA TGTGCCAGCAGTTACTCGAAAGACAGGGGGGATGGCTACACCTTC. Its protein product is CASSYSKDRGDGYTF.

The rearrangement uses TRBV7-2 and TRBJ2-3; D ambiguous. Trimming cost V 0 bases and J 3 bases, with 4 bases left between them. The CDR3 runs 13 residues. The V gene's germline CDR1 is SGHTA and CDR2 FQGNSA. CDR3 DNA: TGTGCCAGCAGCTTAGCTCCGACAGATACGCAGTATTTT. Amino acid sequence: CASSLAPTDTQYF.

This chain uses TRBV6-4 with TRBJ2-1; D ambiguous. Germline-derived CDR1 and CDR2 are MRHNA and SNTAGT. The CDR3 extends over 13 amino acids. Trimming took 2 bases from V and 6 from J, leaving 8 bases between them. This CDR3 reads CASSDRVGNEQFF. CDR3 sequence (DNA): TGTGCCAGCAGTGACCGGGTGGGCAATGAGCAGTTCTTC.

The CDR3 nucleotides are TGTGCCAGCAGTGGCCACAGGGTTAACTATGGCTACACCTTC. Encoded protein: CASSGHRVNYGYTF. The chain links TRBV25-1 to TRBJ1-2, with a weak D call TRBD1 (6 bases). V was clipped by 4 bases and J by 1 base, with 10 bases between them. Germline CDR1 MGHDK, CDR2 SYGVNS. CDR3 length equals 14 residues.

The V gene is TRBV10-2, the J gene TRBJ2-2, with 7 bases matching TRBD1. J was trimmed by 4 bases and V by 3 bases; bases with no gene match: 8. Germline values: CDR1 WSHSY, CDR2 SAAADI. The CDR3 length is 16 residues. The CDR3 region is CASSDPQGVGTGELFF. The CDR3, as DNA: TGCGCCAGCAGTGATCCCCAGGGGGTGGGCACCGGGGAGCTGTTTTTT.

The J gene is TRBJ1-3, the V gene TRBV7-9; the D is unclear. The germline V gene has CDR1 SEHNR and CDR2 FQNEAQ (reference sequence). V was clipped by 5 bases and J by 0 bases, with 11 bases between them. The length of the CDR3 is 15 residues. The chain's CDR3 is CASSAGFRSGNTIYF. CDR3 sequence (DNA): TGTGCCAGCAGCGCGGGGTTCCGCTCTGGAAACACCATATATTTT.